The clone carrying this T cell receptor (beta chain) was observed many times. The CDR3 extends over 12 amino acids. Germline V lookup: CDR1 DFQATT, CDR2 SNEGSKA (reference sequence). V lost 5 bases, J lost 0 bases, and 7 bases lay in between. TCRdb reanalysed the 5' RACE reads using MiXCR and keeps one entry per CDR3 protein. In the table there are 150,000 or so distinct CDR3 sequences, roughly 4% of which are singletons. The data are from a study of human T cells and chemical hapten exposure. Unfractionated whole blood served as the source for total RNA extraction. The sequence derives from a female donor in good health. The genes are TRBV20-1 and TRBJ1-2; D is uncertain. This chain's CDR3 is CSAGPPNYGYTF. CDR3 nucleotides: TGCAGTGCTGGGCCGCCTAACTATGGCTACACCTTC.